A selection of T cell receptor beta chains follows, all from one sample in a study of blood T cell repertoires in COVID-19. Only in-frame clones appear in the TCRdb table, and some are missing; sequencing was by immunoSEQ multiplex PCR. There are 300,000 to 350,000 clones in the sample; approximately 86% occur only once, and about 4.2% lies in the top ten. The sequenced sample was PBMCs or T cells enriched from blood (not recorded which). The origin of the receptors is a woman in her thirties or forties with acute COVID-19. The CDR3 runs from the conserved cysteine through the conserved F or W. The order of the fields is D gene, V gene, clone size, J gene, CDR3 protein, CDR3 DNA. D genes are given only for firm matches. Some rows have no size entry. The others give once, few or many, or a class for an expanded clone.

D: .
V: TRBV10-3
size: .
J: TRBJ1-6
CDR3: CAISGGFGSPLHF
DNA: TGTGCCATCAGTGGAGGGTTCGGTTCACCCCTCCACTTT

D: TRBD1
V: TRBV19
size: .
J: TRBJ2-3
CDR3: CASKSLGTGEHTDTQYF
DNA: TGTGCCAGTAAATCTCTAGGGACAGGGGAGCACACAGATACGCAGTATTTT

D: .
V: TRBV24-1
size: .
J: TRBJ1-4
CDR3: CATTPDRENEKLFF
DNA: TGTGCCACCACACCGGACAGAGAAAATGAAAAACTGTTTTTT

D: TRBD1
V: TRBV11-2
size: .
J: TRBJ2-3
CDR3: CASSLAGTGGATDTQYF
DNA: TGTGCCAGCAGCTTAGCAGGGACAGGGGGCGCGACAGATACGCAGTATTTT

D: TRBD1
V: TRBV7-2
size: .
J: TRBJ1-6
CDR3: CASSLVATGGKSPLHF
DNA: TGTGCCAGCAGCTTAGTCGCGACAGGGGGGAAGTCACCCCTCCACTTT

D: TRBD1
V: TRBV10-3
size: .
J: TRBJ1-4
CDR3: CAIRPGQGGVGEKLFF
DNA: TGTGCCATCAGGCCAGGACAGGGTGGGGTAGGTGAAAAACTGTTTTTT

D: .
V: TRBV9
size: once
J: TRBJ1-6
CDR3: CASSFTDHNNSPLHF
DNA: TGTGCCAGCAGCTTTACAGACCATAATAATTCACCCCTCCACTTT

D: .
V: TRBV6-5
size: .
J: TRBJ1-1
CDR3: CASSPRRFPNTEAFF
DNA: TGTGCCAGCAGCCCCCGGCGGTTCCCCAACACTGAAGCTTTCTTT

D: .
V: TRBV7-2
size: .
J: TRBJ1-5
CDR3: CASSLALGANQPQHF
DNA: TGTGCCAGCAGCTTAGCGTTGGGGGCGAATCAGCCCCAGCATTTT

D: TRBD1
V: TRBV6-2/TRBV6-3
size: .
J: TRBJ1-2
CDR3: CASSYRTGGNGYTF
DNA: TGTGCCAGCAGTTACAGGACAGGGGGCAATGGCTACACCTTC

D: TRBD2
V: TRBV6-4
size: .
J: TRBJ2-5
CDR3: CASSASGGRQETQYF
DNA: TGTGCCAGCAGTGCGAGCGGGGGGCGACAAGAGACCCAGTACTTC

D: .
V: TRBV7-2
size: .
J: TRBJ1-3
CDR3: CASSPMRPEGGNTIYF
DNA: TGTGCCAGCAGCCCCATGCGGCCGGAGGGTGGAAACACCATATATTTT

D: TRBD1
V: TRBV11-1
size: .
J: TRBJ2-1
CDR3: CASSLWGQGFNEQFF
DNA: TGTGCCAGCAGCTTATGGGGACAGGGGTTCAATGAGCAGTTCTTC

D: TRBD1
V: TRBV5-8
size: .
J: TRBJ1-5
CDR3: CASSLVGTGRYSNQPQHF
DNA: TGTGCCAGCAGCTTGGTTGGGACAGGCCGTTATAGCAATCAGCCCCAGCATTTT

D: .
V: TRBV6-5
size: .
J: TRBJ1-2
CDR3: CASSFSAGNNYGYTF
DNA: TGTGCCAGCAGTTTTAGCGCGGGGAATAACTATGGCTACACCTTC

D: .
V: TRBV4-1
size: .
J: TRBJ1-5
CDR3: CASSQGQNDNQPQHF
DNA: TGCGCCAGCAGCCAAGGACAGAATGACAATCAGCCCCAGCATTTT

D: .
V: TRBV18
size: .
J: TRBJ2-7
CDR3: CASSPPARGAYEQYF
DNA: TGTGCCAGCTCACCACCGGCCAGGGGAGCCTACGAGCAGTACTTC

D: TRBD2
V: TRBV4-1
size: .
J: TRBJ2-1
CDR3: CASSQDGGGVYNEQFF
DNA: TGCGCCAGCAGCCAAGATGGCGGGGGGGTTTACAATGAGCAGTTCTTC

D: TRBD2
V: TRBV7-3
size: .
J: TRBJ2-3
CDR3: CASSDVRGGPTDTQYF
DNA: TGTGCCAGCAGCGATGTACGGGGGGGACCCACAGATACGCAGTATTTT

D: .
V: TRBV19
size: .
J: TRBJ2-1
CDR3: CASSIRGFSSYNEQFF
DNA: TGTGCCAGTAGTATTCGGGGGTTCAGCTCCTACAATGAGCAGTTCTTC

D: .
V: TRBV7-2
size: .
J: TRBJ2-7
CDR3: CASNSLKALEQYF
DNA: TGTGCCAGCAATTCGCTTAAAGCGCTCGAGCAGTACTTC

D: .
V: TRBV6-5
size: .
J: TRBJ2-7
CDR3: CASSNNVGTVQYF
DNA: TGTGCCAGCAGTAACAACGTCGGGACTGTGCAGTACTTC

D: .
V: TRBV3-1/TRBV3-2
size: .
J: TRBJ1-1
CDR3: CASSPGEEKSFF
DNA: TGTGCCAGCAGCCCCGGGGAGGAGAAAAGTTTCTTT

D: TRBD2
V: TRBV6-2/TRBV6-3
size: .
J: TRBJ2-7
CDR3: CASSQAGGPYEQYF
DNA: TGTGCCAGCAGCCAAGCGGGAGGGCCGTACGAGCAGTACTTC

D: .
V: TRBV18
size: .
J: TRBJ1-2
CDR3: CASSPPPQGPSYTF
DNA: TGTGCCAGCTCACCACCGCCACAGGGTCCGAGCTACACCTTC

D: .
V: TRBV24-1
size: .
J: TRBJ2-3
CDR3: CATSGGYTQYF
DNA: TGTGCCACCAGTGGAGGTTATACGCAGTATTTT

D: .
V: TRBV5-6
size: few
J: TRBJ2-3
CDR3: CASSRIADSTDTQYF
DNA: TGTGCCAGCAGCCGTATAGCGGATAGCACAGATACGCAGTATTTT

D: TRBD1
V: TRBV10-3
size: once
J: TRBJ1-5
CDR3: CAISPGQGSNQPQHF
DNA: TGTGCCATCAGCCCGGGACAGGGGAGCAATCAGCCCCAGCATTTT

D: TRBD2
V: TRBV6-5
size: .
J: TRBJ2-7
CDR3: CASASGRAHEQYF
DNA: TGTGCCAGCGCTAGCGGGAGGGCTCACGAGCAGTACTTC

D: TRBD2
V: TRBV28
size: .
J: TRBJ2-3
CDR3: CASSNPIGASGSTDTQYF
DNA: TGTGCCAGCAGCAACCCGATCGGGGCTAGCGGGAGCACAGATACGCAGTATTTT

D: TRBD1
V: TRBV28
size: .
J: TRBJ1-5
CDR3: CASSLGTTGSNQPQHF
DNA: TGTGCCAGCAGTTTAGGGACGACAGGGAGCAATCAGCCCCAGCATTTT

D: TRBD1
V: TRBV9
size: .
J: TRBJ2-4
CDR3: CASSARDREGAKNIQYF
DNA: TGTGCCAGCAGCGCGAGGGACAGGGAAGGTGCCAAAAACATTCAGTACTTC

D: TRBD1
V: TRBV7-2
size: .
J: TRBJ1-5
CDR3: CASSFYKGANQPQHF
DNA: TGTGCCAGCAGCTTTTACAAGGGGGCCAATCAGCCCCAGCATTTT

D: .
V: TRBV15
size: .
J: TRBJ2-7
CDR3: CATSELSSYEQYF
DNA: TGTGCCACCAGCGAACTGTCCTCCTACGAGCAGTACTTC

D: TRBD2
V: TRBV19
size: .
J: TRBJ2-1
CDR3: CASSIVSGGGEQFF
DNA: TGTGCCAGTAGTATAGTATCGGGGGGTGGTGAGCAGTTCTTC

D: TRBD1
V: TRBV19
size: .
J: TRBJ2-2
CDR3: CASSIATGGGGTGELFF
DNA: TGTGCCAGTAGTATAGCAACAGGGGGCGGAGGGACCGGGGAGCTGTTTTTT

D: .
V: TRBV19
size: few
J: TRBJ1-5
CDR3: CASSRRGTGNQPQHF
DNA: TGTGCCAGTAGCCGTCGGGGGACGGGCAATCAGCCCCAGCATTTT

D: TRBD2
V: TRBV11-2
size: .
J: TRBJ2-7
CDR3: CASSFDLAGGREQYF
DNA: TGTGCCAGCAGCTTTGACCTAGCGGGAGGTCGAGAGCAGTACTTC

D: TRBD1
V: TRBV7-9
size: once
J: TRBJ1-1
CDR3: CASSNRDREFSEAFF
DNA: TGTGCCAGCAGCAACCGGGACAGGGAATTTTCTGAAGCTTTCTTT

D: TRBD1
V: TRBV5-1
size: once
J: TRBJ2-1
CDR3: CASSFRQGRHNEQFF
DNA: TGCGCCAGCAGCTTTCGACAGGGGAGACACAATGAGCAGTTCTTC

D: TRBD1
V: TRBV7-8
size: .
J: TRBJ1-4
CDR3: CASSLQGATNEKLFF
DNA: TGTGCCAGCAGCTTACAGGGGGCAACTAATGAAAAACTGTTTTTT

D: .
V: TRBV29-1
size: .
J: TRBJ2-7
CDR3: CSVAGSSYEQYF
DNA: TGCAGCGTCGCGGGGAGCTCCTACGAGCAGTACTTC

D: .
V: TRBV2
size: .
J: TRBJ1-1
CDR3: CASSEDYGSNTEAFF
DNA: TGTGCCAGCAGTGAAGACTACGGTTCGAACACTGAAGCTTTCTTT

D: .
V: TRBV2
size: .
J: TRBJ1-6
CDR3: CASREQLFNSPLHF
DNA: TGTGCCAGCAGAGAACAGTTATTTAATTCACCCCTCCACTTT

D: TRBD1
V: TRBV7-9
size: .
J: TRBJ1-4
CDR3: CASSSSGGRNEKLFF
DNA: TGTGCCAGCAGCTCTTCAGGGGGCAGAAATGAAAAACTGTTTTTT

D: TRBD1
V: TRBV25-1
size: once
J: TRBJ1-4
CDR3: CASSEFGTGFTNEKLFF
DNA: TGTGCCAGCAGTGAATTTGGGACAGGGTTCACTAATGAAAAACTGTTTTTT

D: .
V: TRBV25-1
size: .
J: TRBJ1-6
CDR3: CASSEYRRYNSPLHF
DNA: TGTGCCAGCAGTGAATACAGGAGGTATAATTCACCCCTCCACTTT

D: .
V: TRBV3-1/TRBV3-2
size: .
J: TRBJ2-1
CDR3: CASSPWEMRKKNNEQFF
DNA: TGTGCCAGCAGCCCCTGGGAGATGAGGAAGAAAAACAATGAGCAGTTCTTC

D: .
V: TRBV6-5
size: .
J: TRBJ1-6
CDR3: CASSYTGGQGSPLHF
DNA: TGTGCCAGCAGTTACACCGGGGGGCAGGGTTCACCCCTCCACTTT

D: .
V: TRBV5-4
size: .
J: TRBJ1-1
CDR3: CASSLVGGSEAFF
DNA: TGTGCCAGCAGCTTGGTTGGGGGCTCTGAAGCTTTCTTT

D: .
V: TRBV5-4
size: .
J: TRBJ2-1
CDR3: CASSTGTKYNEQFF
DNA: TGTGCCAGCAGCACCGGGACAAAATACAATGAGCAGTTCTTC

D: .
V: TRBV7-9
size: .
J: TRBJ2-3
CDR3: CASSLAATDTQYF
DNA: TGTGCCAGCAGCTTAGCGGCCACAGATACGCAGTATTTT

D: .
V: TRBV4-1
size: .
J: TRBJ2-4
CDR3: CASSQAGGGVKNIQYF
DNA: TGCGCCAGCAGCCAAGCCGGCGGAGGGGTCAAAAACATTCAGTACTTC